This T cell receptor (beta chain) was recovered during a study of blood T cell repertoires in COVID-19. Assay: immunoSEQ multiplex PCR; the TCRdb copy retains only in-frame clones and omits some. The table lists under 250,000 clones, around 90% of them singletons, with around 0.85% in the top ten. CDR1 is SGHRS and CDR2 is YFSETQ in the germline V gene. J lost 7 bases, V lost 4 bases, and 9 bases had no gene match. The CDR3 has 14 amino acids. The rearrangement links TRBV5-1 to TRBJ2-7; 9 bases line up with TRBD1. Sequencing was done on a sample of peripheral blood. The clonotype was recovered from a man in his 60s with COVID-19, enrolled during active disease. The CDR3 region is CASSRQTGGGEQYF. The CDR3 DNA reads TGCGCCAGCAGCAGACAGACAGGGGGTGGAGAGCAGTACTTC.